These 15 T cell receptor beta chains came from one sample sequenced in a study of T cells generated in artificial thymic organoids. TCRalpha and TCRbeta libraries were amplified separately by semi-nested PCR with TRAC or TRBC reverse primers. TCRdb independently ran MiXCR on the 5' RACE reads; one entry per CDR3 protein. The data hold some 5,100 distinct CDR3 sequences, with 32% observed a single time. The sample was naive CD8+ T cells from blood. Subset noted: CD3+TCRalphabeta+CD8SP T cells; for blood, CD45RO-CCR7+ naive CD8+ T cells. These receptors were obtained from a human donor who gave cord blood stem cells for thymic organoid culture, a cardiac surgery patient who gave postnatal thymus, or a blood donor (not recorded which).

V gene TRBV20-1 combines with J gene TRBJ2-5; D gene ambiguous. The CDR3 is made up of 12 amino acids. Germline CDR1 is DFQATT and CDR2 is SNEGSKA (reference sequence). In DNA form, the CDR3 reads TGCAGCATCCCCGGTCTTCGAGGGACCCAGTACTTC. It translates to CSIPGLRGTQYF.

By proportion, this clonotype is medium-sized (0.01 to 0.1%). The genes are TRBV4-1 and TRBJ2-5; D possibly matches TRBD1 or TRBD2 (6 bases each). In germline, CDR1 is MGHRA, CDR2 YSYEKL. There are 14 residues in the CDR3. The V end lost 0 bases, the J end lost 6 bases, and 11 bases lay between the germline ends. CDR3 DNA: TGCGCCAGCAGCCAAGATCCCGGGGGCCAGACCCAGTACTTC. Amino acid sequence: CASSQDPGGQTQYF.

CDR3 in amino acids: CASSVSGSSYNEQFF. The CDR3 DNA reads TGTGCCAGCAGCGTCAGCGGGAGCTCCTACAATGAGCAGTTCTTC. The J gene is TRBJ2-1, the V gene TRBV6-2 or TRBV6-3, with 8 bases identical to TRBD2. In germline, CDR1 is MNHEY, CDR2 SVGEGT. V gave up 6 bases and J gave up 0 bases; unmatched junction bases: 4. This CDR3 is built from 15 residues.

By share, this clonotype ranks as medium-sized. The gene calls are TRBV5-1 and TRBJ1-1, with 7 bases that match TRBD1. This CDR3 contains 17 residues. V was pared by 0 bases and J by 0 bases, with 8 bases of the junction left unmatched. Germline V lookup: CDR1 SGHRS, CDR2 YFSETQ. CDR3 DNA sequence: TGCGCCAGCAGCTTGGGGAACAGGGGAGTTATGAACACTGAAGCTTTCTTT. It encodes CASSLGNRGVMNTEAFF. Supplemented by reference TRBV5-1 and TRBJ1-1, the full variable domain reads KAGVTQTPRYLIKTRGQQVTLSCSPISGHRSVSWYQQTPGQGLQFLFEYFSETQRNKGNFPGRFSGRQFSNSRSEMNVSTLELGDSALYLCASSLGNRGVMNTEAFFGQGTRLTVV.

The chain joins TRBV19 to TRBJ2-3; weak D call: TRBD1 (5 bases). CDR3 length: 16 amino acids. Trimming took off 3 bases at V and 0 bases at J, with 13 bases between the two ends. Germline lookup yields CDR1 LNHDA and CDR2 SQIVND (reference sequence). The DNA of the CDR3 is TGTGCCAGTAGTATTCAGGTGACAGAGAGCACAGATACGCAGTATTTT. It encodes CASSIQVTESTDTQYF.

V is TRBV27 and J is TRBJ1-1, with D possibly matching TRBD1 (5 bases). This CDR3 region has 14 residues. V was cut by 2 bases and J by 4 bases, with 11 bases left in between. Germline V gene lookup returns CDR1 MNHEY and CDR2 SMNVEV (reference sequence). The CDR3 loop reads CASSLISGGTEAFF. DNA for the CDR3: TGTGCCAGCAGTTTAATCTCGGGGGGCACTGAAGCTTTCTTT.

This clonotype was found once. This may come from a read error, since a much larger clone is one base off. The chain links TRBV2 to TRBJ1-4; D is ambiguous. The CDR3 runs to 15 residues. Germline CDR1 SNHLY, CDR2 FYNNEI. Trimming stripped 3 bases from V and 14 bases from J, with 22 bases between. CDR3 in DNA: TGTGCCAGCAGTGAGGTGGACGTAGCAACATGGTGGCTGTTTTTT. It codes for CASSEVDVATWWLFF.

This clonotype turned up a few times. This sequence joins TRBV27 and TRBJ2-7; D not resolved. The CDR3 has 11 amino acids. The germline CDR1 and CDR2 sequences are MNHEY and SMNVEV (reference sequence). V gave up 8 bases and J gave up 9 bases, with 14 bases separating them. For the CDR3, the DNA is TGTGCCAGCGGGATACAGTGGGCGCAGTACTTC. Translating it yields CASGIQWAQYF.

This sequence joins TRBV12-3 or TRBV12-4 and TRBJ2-1, with 8 positions matching TRBD2. Unmatched junction bases numbered 9, after V lost 6 bases and J lost 8 bases. The CDR3 consists of 14 residues. This chain's CDR3 is CASSPGGGLDEQFF. CDR3 in DNA: TGTGCCAGCAGCCCGGGGGGGGGGCTTGATGAGCAGTTCTTC.

This clonotype was recorded a few times. The chain combines TRBV19 with TRBJ2-5; the match to TRBD2 covers 15 bases. J gave up 2 bases and V 3 bases, and 10 bases lay outside the gene matches. From germline, CDR1 is LNHDA and CDR2 SQIVND (reference sequence). The CDR3 loop spans 19 amino acids. CDR3 residues: CASSIFGLAGGPIQETQYF. Written as DNA, the CDR3 is TGTGCCAGTAGTATCTTCGGACTAGCGGGAGGGCCGATACAAGAGACCCAGTACTTC. The full variable domain, completed using reference TRBV19 and TRBJ2-5, is DGGITQSPKYLFRKEGQNVTLSCEQNLNHDAMYWYRQDPGQGLRLIYYSQIVNDFQKGDIAEGYSVSREKKESFPLTVTSAQKNPTAFYLCASSIFGLAGGPIQETQYFGPGTRLLVL.

The chain recombines TRBV9 with TRBJ1-1; no definite D call. This CDR3 region has 14 residues. Trimming pared 4 bases from V and 3 bases from J, leaving 13 bases between. Germline V gene sequence: CDR1 SGDLS, CDR2 YYNGEE. The chain's CDR3 is CASSSGSLDTEAFF. The CDR3 coding sequence is TGTGCCAGCAGCTCGGGTTCCCTGGACACTGAAGCTTTCTTT.

This clonotype was counted between two and nine times. The genes are TRBV7-2 and TRBJ2-4; no firm D call. The V gene lost 5 bases and the J gene lost 1 base, with 18 bases spanning the gap. The germline CDR1 and CDR2 sequences are SGHTA and FQGNSA. The CDR3 has 17 residues. The CDR3 DNA reads TGTGCCAGCAGCCCCCCCTGGGGATCTGGGGCCAAAAACATTCAGTACTTC. Translation gives CASSPPWGSGAKNIQYF.

V usage is TRBV18 and J usage is TRBJ2-5, with a tentative D call TRBD2 (7 bases). Germline CDR1 and CDR2: KGHSH and LQKENI. V was shortened by 3 bases and J by 3 bases, with 11 bases between the two germline ends. This CDR3 contains 14 residues. The CDR3 region is CASSPAGAEETQYF. In DNA, the CDR3 is TGTGCCAGCTCACCGGCGGGGGCAGAAGAGACCCAGTACTTC.

The rearrangement joins TRBV5-1 to TRBJ1-2; 9 bases fit TRBD1. V trimming: 3 bases; J trimming: 7 bases; junction bases outside the gene matches: 13. CDR3 length equals 16 residues. Germline assignment: CDR1 SGHRS and CDR2 YFSETQ. The CDR3 sequence is CASSSTEGGQGFGYTF. The CDR3, as DNA: TGCGCCAGCAGCTCAACCGAGGGGGGACAGGGTTTTGGCTACACCTTC.

This chain links TRBV12-3 or TRBV12-4 with TRBJ2-1; possible D gene TRBD1, 5 bases. The CDR3 extends over 15 amino acids. V lost 2 bases and J lost 7, with 15 bases in between. The CDR3 protein is CASSLKQGYLNEQFF. DNA for the CDR3: TGTGCCAGCAGTTTAAAGCAGGGATATTTAAATGAGCAGTTCTTC.